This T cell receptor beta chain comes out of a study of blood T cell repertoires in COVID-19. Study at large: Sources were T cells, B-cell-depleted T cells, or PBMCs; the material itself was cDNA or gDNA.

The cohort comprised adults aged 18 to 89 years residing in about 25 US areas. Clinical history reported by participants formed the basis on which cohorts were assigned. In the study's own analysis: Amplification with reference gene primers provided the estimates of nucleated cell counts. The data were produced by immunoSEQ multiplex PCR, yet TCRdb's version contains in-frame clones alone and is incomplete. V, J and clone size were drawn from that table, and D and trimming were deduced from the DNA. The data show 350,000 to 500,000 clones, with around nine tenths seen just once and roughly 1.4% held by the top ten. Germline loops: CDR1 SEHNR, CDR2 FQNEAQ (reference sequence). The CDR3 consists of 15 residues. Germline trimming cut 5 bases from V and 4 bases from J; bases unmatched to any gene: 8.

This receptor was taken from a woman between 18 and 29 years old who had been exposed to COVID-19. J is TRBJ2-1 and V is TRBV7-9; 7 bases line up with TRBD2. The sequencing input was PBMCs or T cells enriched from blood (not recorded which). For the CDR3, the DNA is TGTGCCAGCAGCCCCTGGACTAGTGAGTACAATGAGCAGTTCTTC. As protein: CASSPWTSEYNEQFF.